Sequencing of this T cell receptor (beta chain) was carried out in a study of PD-L1 blockade in urothelial cancer. Study in general: Every 3 weeks, patients received intravenous atezolizumab 1,200 mg, beginning 2014.

Clones were read by immunoSEQ multiplex PCR, and TCRdb kept only the in-frame ones, dropping some. The sample lists roughly 26,000 clones, 75% to 90% occurring once. The CDR3 spans 17 residues. After removal of 4 bases from V and 3 bases from J, the junction contained 6 bases not matched to a gene. Germline V CDR1 and CDR2: LGHNT, FRNRAP. The starting material was PBMCs, obtained around atezolizumab (anti-PD-L1) treatment. The chain employs TRBV12-5 and TRBJ1-4, with TRBD1 identical over 12 bases. The origin of this receptor is a man aged 60 to 69 with urothelial cancer. The DNA of the CDR3 is TGTGCTAGTGGTTCGGGACAGGGGGCGCCGGCTAATGAAAAACTGTTTTTT. As protein: CASGSGQGAPANEKLFF.